Following are 26 T cell receptor beta chains from one sample sequenced in a study of T cell repertoires in cytomegalovirus infection. TCRdb passed the reads through MiXCR, listing each CDR3 protein once. The sample lists fewer than 850,000 distinct CDR3 sequences; roughly 29% were seen once. No antigen is known for these receptors. The sample consisted of cultured CD8+ T cells from PBMCs, taken from culture after CMV antigen stimulation. Receptors were obtained from a human donor in good health (CMV status not recorded). Some clones in this sample may be carry-over from other donors' samples.

There are many counts of this clonotype. This chain links TRBV20-1 with TRBJ2-1; D is perhaps TRBD1 (6 bases). CDR3 length equals 13 residues. The V gene's germline CDR1 is DFQATT and CDR2 SNEGSKA (reference sequence). Trimming took 3 bases from V and 3 from J, leaving 9 bases between them. In DNA, the CDR3 is TGCAGTGCTAGGGGGGCCTACTACAATGAGCAGTTCTTC. This gives the protein CSARGAYYNEQFF.

This clonotype was seen once. The chain carries TRBV7-6 and TRBJ1-4; D might be TRBD1 (5 bases). Trimming took 2 bases from V and 8 from J, leaving 15 bases between them. CDR1 is SGHVS, CDR2 FNYEAQ, per germline. CDR3 length equals 15 residues. Here the CDR3 reads CASSLYRIEGEKLFF. Written as DNA, the CDR3 is TGTGCCAGCAGCTTATACAGGATTGAGGGGGAAAAACTGTTTTTT.

This clonotype has a single count. The chain recombines TRBV12-3 or TRBV12-4 with TRBJ2-5, with D perhaps TRBD2 (6 bases). The CDR3 totals 14 residues. V was cut by 6 bases and J by 2 bases, with 13 bases left in between. The CDR3 here is CASRILGGQETQYF. The CDR3 DNA is TGTGCCAGCAGAATCCTTGGGGGGCAAGAGACCCAGTACTTC.

The J gene is TRBJ1-1, the V gene TRBV20-1, with D possibly TRBD1 on 5 matching bases. Germline values: CDR1 DFQATT, CDR2 SNEGSKA (reference sequence). This CDR3 is built from 12 residues. Trimming took 2 bases from V and 5 from J, leaving 9 bases between them. CDR3 sequence: CSARQGDTEAFF. CDR3 in DNA: TGCAGTGCTAGACAAGGGGATACTGAAGCTTTCTTT.

This rearrangement joins TRBV28 to TRBJ2-1; no firm D call. CDR1 and CDR2 from the germline V gene are MDHEN and SYDVKM. Trimming left V 4 bases short and J 3 bases short, with 7 bases between. The CDR3 is made up of 13 amino acids. DNA for the CDR3: TGTGCCAGCAGTTCACAGATCTACAATGAGCAGTTCTTC. The encoded protein is CASSSQIYNEQFF.

This clonotype was recorded at least ten times. V is TRBV7-6 and J is TRBJ2-2; no reliable D call. CDR3 length: 15 residues. Trimming stripped 3 bases from V and 0 bases from J, with 8 bases between. Germline loops: CDR1 SGHVS, CDR2 FNYEAQ. CDR3 nucleotides: TGTGCCAGCAGCTTTACAGAGACGAACACCGGGGAGCTGTTTTTT. It is translated as CASSFTETNTGELFF. The variable domain in full, completed from reference TRBV7-6 and TRBJ2-2, reads GAGVSQSPRYKVTKRGQDVALRCDPISGHVSLYWYRQALGQGPEFLTYFNYEAQQDKSGLPNDRFSAERPEGSISTLTIQRTEQRDSAMYRCASSFTETNTGELFFGEGSRLTVL.

In its sample, this clonotype ranks as medium-sized. This sequence joins TRBV10-2 and TRBJ2-3, with 8 bases aligning to TRBD1. V shed 4 bases, J shed 6 bases, and the junction held 12 bases outside the gene matches. Germline loops: CDR1 WSHSY, CDR2 SAAADI. CDR3 size: 16 residues. The chain's CDR3 is CASSAHRTGRQDTQYF. CDR3 DNA: TGCGCCAGCAGTGCCCATCGGACAGGGCGCCAGGATACGCAGTATTTT.

This clonotype was seen a few times. This chain links TRBV6-6 with TRBJ2-1; D not certain. This CDR3 spans 13 amino acids. V lost 0 bases and J lost 5, with 5 bases in between. CDR1 is MNHNY, CDR2 SVGAGI, per germline (reference sequence). CDR3 loop: CASSYSMNNEQFF. The CDR3 DNA reads as TGTGCCAGCAGTTACTCAATGAACAATGAGCAGTTCTTC.

This chain joins TRBV12-5 and TRBJ1-1; tentatively, D is TRBD1 (6 bases). Germline-derived CDR1 and CDR2 are LGHNT and FRNRAP. The V and J ends lost 2 bases and 0 bases respectively, with 13 bases between them. The CDR3 has 16 amino acids. CDR3 DNA sequence: TGTGCTAGTGGTTTGTCAGGGGTCAGGGTGAACACTGAAGCTTTCTTT. It specifies CASGLSGVRVNTEAFF.

The chain joins TRBV4-1 to TRBJ2-1; D is possibly TRBD1 (5 bases). This CDR3 is built from 16 residues. CDR1 and CDR2 from the germline V gene are MGHRA and YSYEKL. Deletions cut 1 base from V and 4 bases from J, with 14 bases between. The CDR3 region is CASSQASGPTYNEQFF. The CDR3 DNA sequence: TGCGCCAGCAGCCAAGCCTCAGGGCCTACGTACAATGAGCAGTTCTTC.

The chain joins TRBV10-3 to TRBJ2-1; 7 bases map to TRBD2. V lost 0 bases and J lost 4; bases outside the gene matches: 12. Germline V gives CDR1 ENHRY, CDR2 SYGVKD. This CDR3 spans 18 amino acids. This chain's CDR3 is CAISESVSGTKWYNEQFF. DNA of the CDR3: TGTGCCATCAGTGAGTCGGTTTCCGGGACTAAGTGGTACAATGAGCAGTTCTTC.

The genes are TRBV6-6 and TRBJ2-1; 7 nucleotides agree with TRBD1. Trimming removed 0 bases from V and 3 bases from J; junction bases left unmatched: 5. The germline CDR1 and CDR2 sequences are MNHNY and SVGAGI (reference sequence). This CDR3 spans 16 amino acids. The DNA for the CDR3 is TGTGCCAGCAGTTACTCTGACAGGGCAAACTACAATGAGCAGTTCTTC. Encoded protein: CASSYSDRANYNEQFF.

Details on this clonotype: A read error may explain this, as a much larger clone is one base away. The chain joins TRBV7-6 to TRBJ2-6; 8 bases align to TRBD1. The CDR3 is 17 amino acids. Germline CDR1 reads SGHVS; CDR2 reads FNYEAQ. The CDR3 bases are TGTGCCAGCACCCCGGACAGGGCTTACTCTGGGGCCGACGTCCTGACTTTC. Protein sequence: CASTPDRAYSGADVLTF.

This clonotype was counted between two and nine times. The chain combines TRBV7-4 with TRBJ2-7; 7 nucleotides line up with TRBD2. The V gene's germline CDR1 is SGHVT and CDR2 SQSDAQ. Trimming cost V 4 bases and J 5 bases; bases outside gene matches: 14. The CDR3 length is 16 residues. The CDR3 protein is CASSSPPGGDHNEQYF. The CDR3 DNA reads TGTGCCAGCAGCTCCCCCCCTGGGGGGGATCACAACGAGCAGTACTTC.

This rearrangement joins TRBV6-5 to TRBJ1-4; 7 nucleotides agree with TRBD1. The ends lost 0 bases at V and 5 bases at J; junction bases unmatched: 3. CDR1 MNHEY and CDR2 SVGAGI come from the germline V gene. The CDR3 spans 15 residues. The CDR3 coding sequence is TGTGCCAGCAGTTACTCCGGGACAGACAATGAAAAACTGTTTTTT. Its translation: CASSYSGTDNEKLFF.

V usage is TRBV6-6 and J usage is TRBJ1-2; 9 bases line up with TRBD1. The CDR3 is made up of 17 amino acids. CDR1 is MNHNY and CDR2 is SVGAGI in the germline V gene (reference sequence). V shed 6 bases, J shed 5 bases, and the junction held 16 bases outside the gene matches. This chain's CDR3 is CASSPRDRAPLSYGYTF. The CDR3 nucleotides read TGTGCCAGCAGCCCCCGGGACAGGGCGCCCCTTTCTTATGGCTACACCTTC.

V gene TRBV4-3 combines with J gene TRBJ1-5; D remains ambiguous. This CDR3 is 13 amino acids long. The germline gives CDR1 LGHNA, CDR2 YSLEER. V was trimmed by 0 bases and J by 8 bases, leaving 8 bases between them. This CDR3 reads CASSQDFVEPQHF. CDR3 DNA: TGCGCCAGCAGCCAAGACTTTGTCGAGCCCCAGCATTTT.

The CDR3 here is CASSSGTSGGLNTGELFF. Here the CDR3 DNA reads TGTGCCAGTAGTTCTGGGACTAGCGGGGGGCTGAACACCGGGGAGCTGTTTTTT. The chain recombines TRBV19 with TRBJ2-2; 15 positions match TRBD2. Germline lookup yields CDR1 LNHDA and CDR2 SQIVND (reference sequence). V dropped 5 bases and J dropped 1; count of bases not matched to a gene: 5. This CDR3 region has 18 residues.

The gene calls are TRBV28 and TRBJ1-5, with D possibly being TRBD1 (5 bases). Germline-derived CDR1 and CDR2 are MDHEN and SYDVKM. Trimming took 3 bases from V and 1 from J, leaving 16 bases between them. This CDR3 region has 17 residues. CDR3 nucleotides: TGTGCCAGCAGTTTGCGGGAGCCCTGGGGGAGCAATCAGCCCCAGCATTTT. Translated: CASSLREPWGSNQPQHF.

This rearrangement joins TRBV20-1 to TRBJ2-7, with 11 bases lining up with TRBD2. V shed 4 bases, J shed 3 bases, and the junction held 5 bases outside the gene matches. CDR1 and CDR2 from the germline V gene are DFQATT and SNEGSKA (reference sequence). The CDR3 is made up of 14 amino acids. The CDR3 loop reads CSANSGGVFYEQYF. The CDR3 nucleotides are TGCAGTGCTAATAGCGGGGGGGTTTTCTACGAGCAGTACTTC.

The chain couples TRBV27 to TRBJ1-5; possible D gene TRBD1, 5 bases. This CDR3 is built from 14 residues. V was cut by 3 bases and J by 3 bases, with 9 bases left in between. Germline CDR1 and CDR2: MNHEY and SMNVEV (reference sequence). Here the CDR3 reads CASSFEGINQPQHF. In nucleotides, the CDR3 is TGTGCCAGCAGTTTTGAGGGGATCAATCAGCCCCAGCATTTT.

This clonotype was seen many times. The V and J genes are TRBV28 and TRBJ2-1; the D is unclear. The ends were cut back, 5 bases at V and 0 bases at J, with 8 bases in the middle. The CDR3 contains 14 residues. Germline CDR1 is MDHEN and CDR2 is SYDVKM. CDR3 coding DNA: TGTGCCAGCAGTAGACCCAGCTCCTACAATGAGCAGTTCTTC. Encoded protein: CASSRPSSYNEQFF.

This clonotype was detected a few times. This chain uses TRBV7-9 with TRBJ2-3; maybe TRBD2 (6 bases). This CDR3 comprises 15 residues. Germline CDR1 reads SEHNR; CDR2 reads FQNEAQ (reference sequence). Between the trimmed V and J ends, which lost 4 bases and 3 bases, there was a span of 14 bases. Written as DNA, the CDR3 is TGTGCCAGCAGCTCAACGTGGAGGGGAACAGATACGCAGTATTTT. This sequence encodes CASSSTWRGTDTQYF.

The chain couples TRBV6-6 to TRBJ1-6; 9 nucleotides agree with TRBD1. The CDR3 has 15 amino acids. With V trimmed by 2 bases and J by 7 bases, 3 bases remained unmatched. Germline V gene sequence: CDR1 MNHNY, CDR2 SVGAGI (reference sequence). As DNA, the CDR3 is TGTGCCAGCAGTTACACAGGGGGCCTGAATTCACCCCTCCACTTT. Protein product: CASSYTGGLNSPLHF.

The rearrangement uses TRBV7-6 and TRBJ2-5; 8 bases are shared with TRBD2. The V and J ends lost 6 bases and 4 bases, in that order; junction bases with no gene match: 10. CDR3 length: 15 residues. CDR1 is SGHVS, CDR2 FNYEAQ, per germline. DNA of the CDR3: TGTGCCAGCAGATACTCCTCCGGGGGGGGAGAGACCCAGTACTTC. It is translated as CASRYSSGGGETQYF.

The J gene is TRBJ1-2, the V gene TRBV7-9; possibly TRBD1 for D (5 bases). This CDR3 has 15 residues. In germline, CDR1 is SEHNR, CDR2 FQNEAQ (reference sequence). Trimming cost V 5 bases and J 8 bases, with 21 bases left between them. This CDR3 reads CASSAREGTPSGYTF. CDR3 sequence (DNA): TGTGCCAGCAGCGCCCGAGAAGGGACGCCGTCGGGCTACACCTTC. The variable domain in full, completed from reference TRBV7-9 and TRBJ1-2, reads DTGVSQNPRHKITKRGQNVTFRCDPISEHNRLYWYRQTLGQGPEFLTYFQNEAQLEKSRLLSDRFSAERPKGSFSTLEIQRTEQGDSAMYLCASSAREGTPSGYTFGSGTRLTVV.